This T cell receptor beta chain was sequenced during a study of identical twins. Template switching created a universal primer site, and the cDNA included unique molecular identifiers. TCRdb redid the calling of the 5' RACE reads with MiXCR, one entry per CDR3 protein. Among 570,000 or so distinct CDR3 sequences listed, more than 9% were seen once. Broader study findings: Rather than following the same donors, the conclusions depended on cross-sectional statistical analysis. Abundant beta clonotypes from cord blood had fewer insertions, unlike memory repertoires, which showed none. There is a chance that invariant MAIT and iNKT cells partially muddied zero-insertion analyses.

A word on this clonotype: Its specificity is not known.

The junction had 8 bases not matched to a gene; V was cut back by 3 bases and J by 0 bases. CDR1 DFQATT and CDR2 SNEGSKA come from the germline V gene (reference sequence). CDR3 length: 19 residues. These records were also assigned to another study, of yellow fever vaccine responses in identical twins.

The TCR comes from a woman under 30 in good health. The rearrangement uses TRBV20-1 and TRBJ2-4; 16 bases map to TRBD2. Sequencing was carried out using PBMCs. The CDR3 here is CSASPGTSGRVGAKNIQYF. The CDR3 bases are TGCAGTGCTAGCCCCGGGACTAGCGGGAGGGTGGGAGCCAAAAACATTCAGTACTTC.